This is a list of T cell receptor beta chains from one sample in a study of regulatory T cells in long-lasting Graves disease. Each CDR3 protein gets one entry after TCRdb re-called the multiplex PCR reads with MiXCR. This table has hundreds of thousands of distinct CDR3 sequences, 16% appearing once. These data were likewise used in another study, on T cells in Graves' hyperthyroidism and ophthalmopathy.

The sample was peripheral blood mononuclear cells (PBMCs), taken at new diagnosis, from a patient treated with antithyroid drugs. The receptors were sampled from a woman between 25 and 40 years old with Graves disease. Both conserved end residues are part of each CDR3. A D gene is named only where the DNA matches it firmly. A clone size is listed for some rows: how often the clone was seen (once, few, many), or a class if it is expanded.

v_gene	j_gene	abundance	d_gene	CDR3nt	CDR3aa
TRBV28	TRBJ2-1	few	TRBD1	TGTGCCAGTACCAGGGGGCCGAGTTACAATGAGCAGTTCTTC	CASTRGPSYNEQFF
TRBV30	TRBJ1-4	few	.	TGTGCCTGGCAGCGATCAGCTAATGAAAAACTGTTTTTT	CAWQRSANEKLFF
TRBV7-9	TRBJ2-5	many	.	TGTGCCAGCAGCCCCCCTTTGGACAGGACTATAACCCAGTACTTC	CASSPPLDRTITQYF
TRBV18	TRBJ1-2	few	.	TGTGCCAGCTCACCATATAACAGGAGGCCTGGTTCCGATGGCTACACCTTC	CASSPYNRRPGSDGYTF
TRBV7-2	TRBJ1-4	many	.	TGTGCCAGCAGCTTAGGCAGGGCAGGAGCTAATGAAAAACTGTTTTTT	CASSLGRAGANEKLFF
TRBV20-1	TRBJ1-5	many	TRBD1	TGCAGTGCTAGCTGGGGACAGGGGTTCCCGCCCCAGCATTTT	CSASWGQGFPPQHF
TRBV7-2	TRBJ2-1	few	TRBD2	TGTGCCAGCAGATTTAGCGGGACCAATGAGCAGTTCTTC	CASRFSGTNEQFF
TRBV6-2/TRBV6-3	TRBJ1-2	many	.	TGTGCCAGCAGTTACCCCTTACGAACTGAGGGGTATGGCTACACCTTC	CASSYPLRTEGYGYTF
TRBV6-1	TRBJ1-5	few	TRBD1	TGTGCCAGCAGTCCACAGGGGGCAAGCAATCAGCCCCGGCATTTT	CASSPQGASNQPRHF
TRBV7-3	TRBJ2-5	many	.	TGTGCCAGCAGCTTTCAGGGAAAAGAGACCCAGTACTTC	CASSFQGKETQYF
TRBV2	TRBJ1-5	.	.	TGTGCCAGCAGGTCGGAAGGAAGTGGCAATCAGCCCCAGCATTTT	CASRSEGSGNQPQHF
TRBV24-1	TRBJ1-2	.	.	TGTGCCACCAGTGATTGGACAGAGCCGTATGGCTACACCTTC	CATSDWTEPYGYTF
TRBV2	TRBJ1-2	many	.	TGTGCCAGCAGTGCAATCCAGATTTCCTATGGCTACACCTTC	CASSAIQISYGYTF
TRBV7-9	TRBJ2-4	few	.	TGTGCCAGCAGCTTTTCCGGACAGTTAGCCAAAAACATTCAGTACTTC	CASSFSGQLAKNIQYF
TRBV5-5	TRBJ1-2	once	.	TGTGCCAGCAGCCCCAATGGGGGTCAGGGCTATGACTACACCTTC	CASSPNGGQGYDYTF
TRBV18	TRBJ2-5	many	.	TGCGCCAGCAGCCCCAATCATCAAGAGACCCAGTACTTC	CASSPNHQETQYF
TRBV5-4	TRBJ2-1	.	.	TGTGCCAGCAGCTTGGAATCCATGGGGTACAATGAGCAGTTCTTC	CASSLESMGYNEQFF
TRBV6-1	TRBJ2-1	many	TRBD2	TGTGCCAGCAGGACTAGCGGGAGTAAGAATGAGCAGTTCTTC	CASRTSGSKNEQFF
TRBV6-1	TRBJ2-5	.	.	TGTGCCAGCAGGGCGTCCAACCAAGAGACCCGGTACTTC	CASRASNQETRYF
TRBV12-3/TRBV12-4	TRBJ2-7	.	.	TGTGCCAGCAGCGGACATCCCGGGGGCTACGAGCAGTACTTC	CASSGHPGGYEQYF
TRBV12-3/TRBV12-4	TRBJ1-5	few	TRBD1	TGTGCCAGCAGTTTACCAGCAGGGGGTCAGCCCCAGCATTTT	CASSLPAGGQPQHF
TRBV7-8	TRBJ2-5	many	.	TGTGCCAGCAGCTCAGGCGGATTCGGGGAGACCCAGTACTTC	CASSSGGFGETQYF
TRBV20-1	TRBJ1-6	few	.	TGCAGTGCTAGAATTGGGGCGGGAAATTCACCCCTCCACTTT	CSARIGAGNSPLHF
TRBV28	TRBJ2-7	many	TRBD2	TGTGCCAGCAGCGATTACCCACTCAGCGGGAGCTACGAGCAGTACTTC	CASSDYPLSGSYEQYF
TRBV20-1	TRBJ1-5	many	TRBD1	TGCAGTGCTAGAACCCCGACAGGGTGGTTCAATCAGCCCCAGCATTTT	CSARTPTGWFNQPQHF
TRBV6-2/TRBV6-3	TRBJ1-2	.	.	TGTGCCAGCAGGACACCAGGGTACAACTATGGCTACACCTTC	CASRTPGYNYGYTF
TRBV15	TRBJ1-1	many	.	TGTGCCACCAGCAGAGCGGGACCAATGGCTTTCTTT	CATSRAGPMAFF
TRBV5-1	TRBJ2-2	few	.	TGCGCCAGCCGGGGGCGCAGCTTGGGATCTGAGGCTCGGATCGCGAACACCGGGGAGCTGTTTTTT	CASRGRSLGSEARIANTGELFF
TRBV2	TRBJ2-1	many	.	TGTGCCAGCAGATTGTCCGCTAATGAGCAGTTCTTC	CASRLSANEQFF
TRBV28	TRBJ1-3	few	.	TGTGCCAGCAGCGCAGGGGAAACTGGAAACACCATATATTTT	CASSAGETGNTIYF
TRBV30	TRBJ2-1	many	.	TGTGCCTGGTTTACGGGAGTGGAGCAGTTCTTC	CAWFTGVEQFF
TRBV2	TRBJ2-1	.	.	TGTGCCAGCAGCGTAGGGGGGGGCGGGAGCGACGGTGAGCAGTTCTTC	CASSVGGGGSDGEQFF
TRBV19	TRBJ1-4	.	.	TGTGCCAGTAAAGGACAGCAACTGTTTTTT	CASKGQQLFF
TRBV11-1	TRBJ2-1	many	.	TGTGCCAGCAGCCAGTCTGAGTGGAATGAGCAGTTCTTC	CASSQSEWNEQFF
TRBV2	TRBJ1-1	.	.	TGTGCCAGCACCGGGGAGGCGGTACTCATGAACACTGAAGCTTTCTTT	CASTGEAVLMNTEAFF
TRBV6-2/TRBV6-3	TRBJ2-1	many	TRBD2	TGTGCCAGCAGTTACTCAAGTGGGACTAGCGGTAATGAGCAGTTCTTC	CASSYSSGTSGNEQFF
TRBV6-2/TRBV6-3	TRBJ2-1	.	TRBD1	TGTGCCACAACCCGGGACAGGGGCTACCATGAGCAGTTCTTC	CATTRDRGYHEQFF
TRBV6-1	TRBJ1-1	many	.	TGTGCCATTAGACGGGCCATGAACACTGAAGCTTTCTTT	CAIRRAMNTEAFF
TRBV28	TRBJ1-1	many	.	TGTGCCAGCAGTTTAGGGAGCAGTGAGAACACTGAAGCTTTCTTT	CASSLGSSENTEAFF
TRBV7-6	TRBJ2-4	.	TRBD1	TGTGCCAGCAGCGCCAGACAGGGGGCGATATGTAACTTC	CASSARQGAICNF
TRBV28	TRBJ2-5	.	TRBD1	TGTGCCAGCAGAGGTGGACAGGGGGCCTTAGAGACCCAGTACTTC	CASRGGQGALETQYF
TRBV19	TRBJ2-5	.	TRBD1	TGTGCCAGTAGTACGGTGCAGGGGGACGTGGGAGTCCAAGAGACCCAGTACTTC	CASSTVQGDVGVQETQYF
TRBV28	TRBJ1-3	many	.	TGTGCCAGCAGCGACATCTATTTCTCTGGAAACACCATATATTTT	CASSDIYFSGNTIYF
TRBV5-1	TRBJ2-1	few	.	TGCGCCAGCAGCTTGCTGGCCTACAAAAAGTTTTACAATGAGCAGTTCTTC	CASSLLAYKKFYNEQFF
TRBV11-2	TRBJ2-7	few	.	TGTGCCAGCAGCTCGTATCTAGCCGACTACGAGCAGTACTTC	CASSSYLADYEQYF
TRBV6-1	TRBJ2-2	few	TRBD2	TGTGCCAGCAGAACAGGACTAGCGGGAGGGCGGTACACCGGGGAGCTGTTTTTT	CASRTGLAGGRYTGELFF
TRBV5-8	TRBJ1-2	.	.	TGTGCCAGCAGCTTGGGTCAGCCTCTCTATGGCTACACCTTC	CASSLGQPLYGYTF
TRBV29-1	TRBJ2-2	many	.	TGCAGCGTTAGGGATTCCGGGGAGCTGTTTTTT	CSVRDSGELFF
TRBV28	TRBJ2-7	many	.	TGTGCCAGCACCCCCCAGGGACGGTTTTACGAGCAGTACTTC	CASTPQGRFYEQYF
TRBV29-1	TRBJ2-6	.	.	TGCAGCGTTGACGGCTCTGGGGCCAACGTCCTGGCTTTC	CSVDGSGANVLAF
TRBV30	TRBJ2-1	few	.	TGTGCCTGGACGGCAGGGTCATCCTCTCATGAGCAGTTCTTC	CAWTAGSSSHEQFF
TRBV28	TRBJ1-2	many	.	TGTGCCAGCAGTTCCGACAGGCCCGGGTTCTTC	CASSSDRPGFF
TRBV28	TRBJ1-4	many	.	TGTGCCAGCTGCCCAAGGTTTATCAGGGGACTGTTTTTT	CASCPRFIRGLFF
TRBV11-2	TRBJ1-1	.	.	TGTGCCAGCAGCTCCCTTGCGGGGGCGGACGGAAGGGAAGCTTTCTTT	CASSSLAGADGREAFF
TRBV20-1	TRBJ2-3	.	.	TGCAGTGCTAGGCGGCAGCCTGGCACAGATACGCAGTATTTT	CSARRQPGTDTQYF
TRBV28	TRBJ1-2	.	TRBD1	TGTGCCAGCAGTGGAAGGGGGCGCAAGCAGAGTGGCTACACCTTC	CASSGRGRKQSGYTF